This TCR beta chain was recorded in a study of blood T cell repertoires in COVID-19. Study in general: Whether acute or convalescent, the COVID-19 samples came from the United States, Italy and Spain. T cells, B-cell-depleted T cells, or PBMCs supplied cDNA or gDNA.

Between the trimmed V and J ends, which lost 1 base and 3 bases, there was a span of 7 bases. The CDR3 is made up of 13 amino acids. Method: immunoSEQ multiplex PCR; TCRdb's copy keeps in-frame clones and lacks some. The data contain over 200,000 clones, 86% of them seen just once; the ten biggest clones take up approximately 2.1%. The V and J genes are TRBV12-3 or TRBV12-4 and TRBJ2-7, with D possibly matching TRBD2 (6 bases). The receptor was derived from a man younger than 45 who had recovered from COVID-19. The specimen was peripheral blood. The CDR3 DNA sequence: TGTGCCAGCAGTTTAGTCGGGGGCTACGAGCAGTACTTC. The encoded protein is CASSLVGGYEQYF.